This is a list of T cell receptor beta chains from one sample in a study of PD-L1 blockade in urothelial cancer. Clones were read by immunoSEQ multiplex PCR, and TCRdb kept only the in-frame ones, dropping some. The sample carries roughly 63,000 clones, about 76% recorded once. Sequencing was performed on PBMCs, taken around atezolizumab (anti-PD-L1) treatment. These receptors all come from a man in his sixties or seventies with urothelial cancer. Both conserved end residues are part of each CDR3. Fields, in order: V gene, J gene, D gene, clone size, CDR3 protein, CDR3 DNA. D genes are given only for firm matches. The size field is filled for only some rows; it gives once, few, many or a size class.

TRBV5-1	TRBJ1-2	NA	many	CASIGGSGDPNYGYTF	TGCGCCAGCATAGGAGGGTCGGGGGATCCTAACTATGGCTACACCTTC
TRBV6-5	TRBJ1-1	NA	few	CASSMGGGANTEAFF	TGTGCCAGCAGTATGGGAGGGGGAGCCAACACTGAAGCTTTCTTT
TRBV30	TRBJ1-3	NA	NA	CAWSARGFGNTIYF	TGTGCCTGGAGTGCTAGGGGATTTGGAAACACCATATATTTT
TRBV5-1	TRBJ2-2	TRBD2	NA	CASSSTLSGRGTGELFF	TGCGCCAGCAGCTCGACCCTTAGCGGGAGAGGGACCGGGGAGCTGTTTTTT
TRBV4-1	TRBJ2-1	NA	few	CASSQLDTLAKGAEQFF	TGCGCCAGCAGCCAATTAGACACCCTAGCCAAGGGCGCTGAGCAGTTCTTC
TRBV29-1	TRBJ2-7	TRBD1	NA	CSVGTDRVGEQYF	TGCAGCGTCGGGACCGACAGGGTGGGCGAGCAGTACTTC
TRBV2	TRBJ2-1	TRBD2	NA	CASSWLAGGRGVNEQFF	TGTGCCAGCAGCTGGCTAGCGGGAGGGAGGGGTGTGAATGAGCAGTTCTTC
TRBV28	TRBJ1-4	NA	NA	CASSLGGDEKLFF	TGTGCCAGCAGTTTAGGGGGGGATGAAAAACTGTTTTTT
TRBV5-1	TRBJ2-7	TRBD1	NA	CASSEGQGSYEQYF	TGCGCCAGCAGCGAAGGACAGGGTTCCTACGAGCAGTACTTC
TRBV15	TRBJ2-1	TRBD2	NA	CATSRVLAGNNEQFF	TGTGCCACCAGCAGAGTGCTAGCGGGGAACAATGAGCAGTTCTTC
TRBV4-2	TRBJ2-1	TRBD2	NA	CASSQETLLAGEEQFF	TGTGCCAGCAGCCAAGAAACACTATTAGCGGGAGAGGAGCAGTTCTTC
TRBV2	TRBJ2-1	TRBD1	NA	CASSPGTGAYNEQFF	TGTGCCAGCAGCCCCGGGACAGGGGCCTACAATGAGCAGTTCTTC
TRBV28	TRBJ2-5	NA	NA	CASSLERSFPQETQYF	TGTGCCAGCAGTCTCGAGCGGAGTTTCCCCCAAGAGACCCAGTACTTC
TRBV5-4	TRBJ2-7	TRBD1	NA	CASSLGTGRLYEQYF	TGTGCCAGCAGCTTGGGGACAGGTCGGCTGTACGAGCAGTACTTC
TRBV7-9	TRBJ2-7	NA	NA	CASSLRPLADRGWNEQYF	TGTGCCAGCAGCTTAAGACCCCTAGCGGATAGGGGGTGGAACGAGCAGTACTTC
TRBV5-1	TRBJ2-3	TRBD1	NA	CASRAGGTGVGTDTQYF	TGCGCCAGCAGAGCCGGAGGGACAGGGGTGGGGACAGATACGCAGTATTTT
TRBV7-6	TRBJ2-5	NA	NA	CASSLQGRAETQYF	TGTGCCAGCAGCCTACAGGGCCGGGCAGAGACCCAGTACTTC
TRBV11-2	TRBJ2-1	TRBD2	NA	CASSFRLGGEQFF	TGTGCCAGCAGCTTTCGGCTGGGGGGGGAGCAGTTCTTC
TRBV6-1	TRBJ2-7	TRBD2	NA	CASSAGTSGTRSYEQYF	TGTGCCAGCAGTGCCGGGACTAGCGGGACCCGCAGCTACGAGCAGTACTTC
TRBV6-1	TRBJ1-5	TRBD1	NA	CASSERRGPSNQPQHF	TGTGCCAGCAGTGAGCGCAGGGGGCCTAGCAATCAGCCCCAGCATTTT
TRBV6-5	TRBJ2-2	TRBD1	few	CASSHGTAPGELFF	TGTGCCAGCAGTCACGGGACAGCACCCGGGGAGCTGTTTTTT
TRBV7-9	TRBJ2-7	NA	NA	CASSLVQTPYEQYF	TGTGCCAGCAGCTTAGTGCAGACACCCTACGAGCAGTACTTC
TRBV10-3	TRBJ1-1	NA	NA	CAISGQSNTEAFF	TGTGCCATCAGTGGACAGTCTAACACTGAAGCTTTCTTT
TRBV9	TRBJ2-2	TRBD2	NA	CASSVGSSGRTGELFF	TGTGCCAGCAGCGTAGGATCTAGCGGACGAACCGGGGAGCTGTTTTTT
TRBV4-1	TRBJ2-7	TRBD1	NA	CASSPAVAGGGVEQYF	TGCGCCAGCAGCCCCGCGGTGGCAGGGGGCGGGGTCGAGCAGTACTTC
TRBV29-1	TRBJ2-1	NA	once	CSALRVGGHEQFF	TGCAGCGCCCTCCGGGTGGGGGGTCATGAGCAGTTCTTC
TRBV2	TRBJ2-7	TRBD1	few	CASSEDRGGYEQYF	TGTGCCAGCAGTGAAGACAGGGGCGGCTACGAGCAGTACTTC
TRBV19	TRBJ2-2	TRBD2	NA	CASNQLAGALTGELFF	TGTGCCAGTAATCAATTAGCGGGAGCCCTTACCGGGGAGCTGTTTTTT
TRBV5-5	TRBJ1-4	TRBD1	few	CASSFGQGNEKLFF	TGTGCCAGCAGCTTCGGACAGGGGAATGAAAAACTGTTTTTT
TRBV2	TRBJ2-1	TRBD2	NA	CASRPTSGRADEQFF	TGTGCCAGCAGGCCGACTAGCGGGAGGGCCGATGAGCAGTTCTTC
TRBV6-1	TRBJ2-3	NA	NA	CASSELRQGGPDTQYF	TGTGCCAGCAGTGAACTACGACAGGGAGGCCCAGATACGCAGTATTTT
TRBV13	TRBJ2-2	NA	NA	CASSFLQGNTGELFF	TGTGCCAGCAGCTTCTTACAGGGGAACACCGGGGAGCTGTTTTTT
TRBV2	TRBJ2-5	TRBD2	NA	CASAKGSSGSTQYF	TGTGCCAGCGCCAAGGGTAGTAGCGGGAGTACCCAGTACTTC
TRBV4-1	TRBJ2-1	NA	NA	CASSPRLVGNSYNEQFF	TGCGCCAGCAGCCCCAGACTAGTCGGGAACTCCTACAATGAGCAGTTCTTC
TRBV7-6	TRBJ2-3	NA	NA	CASSPRITDTQYF	TGTGCCAGCAGCCCGAGGATCACAGATACGCAGTATTTT
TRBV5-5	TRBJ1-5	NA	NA	CASSLSVNQPQHF	TGTGCCAGCAGCTTAAGCGTCAATCAGCCCCAGCATTTT
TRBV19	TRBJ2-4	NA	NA	CASSIERGNIQYF	TGTGCCAGTAGTATAGAAAGGGGGAACATTCAGTACTTC
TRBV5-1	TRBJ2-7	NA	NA	CASSPGTGTYEQYF	TGCGCCAGCTCCCCCGGGACTGGAACCTACGAGCAGTACTTC
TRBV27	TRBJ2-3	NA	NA	CASSLSPGPGADTQYF	TGTGCCAGCAGTTTATCTCCAGGTCCGGGGGCAGATACGCAGTATTTT
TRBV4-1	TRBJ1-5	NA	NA	CASSQPSGTRGESNQPQHF	TGCGCCAGCAGCCAACCTTCCGGGACACGGGGAGAGAGCAATCAGCCCCAGCATTTT
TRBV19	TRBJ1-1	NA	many	CASRMQSMGGVAEAFF	TGTGCCAGTAGGATGCAAAGTATGGGAGGTGTCGCTGAAGCTTTCTTT
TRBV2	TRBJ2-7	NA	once	CASSQTEYYEQYF	TGTGCCAGCAGCCAGACAGAATACTACGAGCAGTACTTC
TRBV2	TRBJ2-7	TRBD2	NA	CASRPSLAGVAEQYF	TGTGCCAGCAGACCTAGCTTAGCGGGAGTGGCAGAGCAGTACTTC
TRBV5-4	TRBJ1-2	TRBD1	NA	CASSPGDSWSYGYTF	TGTGCCAGCAGCCCGGGGGACAGTTGGAGCTATGGCTACACCTTC
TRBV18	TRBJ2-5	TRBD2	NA	CASSRGGGQETQYF	TGTGCCAGCTCACGAGGCGGGGGCCAAGAGACCCAGTACTTC
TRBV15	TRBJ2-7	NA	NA	CATGAGSGSYEQYF	TGTGCCACCGGGGCGGGATCAGGCTCCTACGAGCAGTACTTC
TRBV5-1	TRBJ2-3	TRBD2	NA	CASRGLAGAGDTQYF	TGCGCCAGCCGAGGACTAGCGGGAGCGGGAGATACGCAGTATTTT
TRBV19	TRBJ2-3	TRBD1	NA	CASRRQGQLSTDTQYF	TGTGCCAGTAGGAGACAGGGGCAGTTAAGCACAGATACGCAGTATTTT
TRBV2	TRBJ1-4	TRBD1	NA	CASSEARTGNEKLFF	TGTGCCAGCAGTGAAGCGCGGACAGGGAATGAAAAACTGTTTTTT